This TCR beta chain was found in a study of patients and donors after allogeneic stem cell transplantation. The CDR3 has 16 residues. CDR1 and CDR2 from the germline V gene are DFQATT and SNEGSKA (reference sequence). Trimming at V came to 4 bases and at J to 4 bases, leaving 10 bases not matched to a gene. This clonotype was detected only a few times. TCRdb processed the RT-PCR reads anew with MiXCR; each CDR3 protein has one entry. This sample carries hundreds of thousands of distinct CDR3 sequences, roughly 16% of them seen once, and the ten largest clones take just over 7%. What was sequenced was blood, either unsorted or a sorted T cell fraction (not recorded which). The TCR was taken from a human donor who was either an allogeneic HSCT recipient or a stem cell or donor lymphocyte infusion donor (not recorded which). It is not recorded whose cells these are; they may come from a transplant donor. The chain carries TRBV20-1 and TRBJ2-1; 10 nucleotides match TRBD1. The CDR3 protein is CSATRTTGGYYNEQFF. In nucleotides, the CDR3 is TGCAGTGCTACACGAACGACAGGGGGCTATTACAATGAGCAGTTCTTC.